Here is one T cell receptor (beta chain) with its context. CDR1 is SGHRS, CDR2 YFSETQ, per germline. This CDR3 spans 15 amino acids. V lost 0 bases, J lost 1 base, and 11 bases lay in between. The data belong to a study of shared clonotypes between healthy human individuals. Clones were sequenced by immunoSEQ multiplex PCR, and TCRdb holds only the in-frame ones, with some missing. The sample includes around 2.5 million clones, approximately 94% of them seen just once. The receptor was derived from a man aged 18 to 30 in good health. Some clones in this sample may be carry-over from other donors' samples. Sequenced material: naive CD4+ T cells from PBMCs. Subset reported: CD45RA+ positively selected. The J gene is TRBJ2-7, the V gene TRBV5-1; no reliable D call. CDR3 coding DNA: TGCGCCAGCAGCTTGGACTCGCCGGCGTCCTACGAGCAGTACTTC. Its translation is CASSLDSPASYEQYF.